The 25 T cell receptor beta chains presented below share a single source sample, sequenced in a study of T cell repertoires in cytomegalovirus infection. Their antigens remain unidentified. MiXCR, run by TCRdb on the reads, gives a single entry per CDR3 protein. This table has hundreds of thousands of distinct CDR3 sequences, about a third appearing once. Sequencing used cultured CD8+ T cells from PBMCs, obtained from culture after CMV antigen stimulation. The origin of the receptors is a human donor in good health (CMV status not recorded). Some clones in this sample may be carry-over from other donors' samples.

This clonotype has ten or more counts. CDR3 in amino acids: CASSLSRGPNYGYTF. The CDR3 DNA sequence: TGTGCCAGCAGCTTGAGTAGGGGCCCTAACTATGGCTACACCTTC. V is TRBV5-4 and J is TRBJ1-2, with D perhaps TRBD1 (5 bases). Germline V gene lookup returns CDR1 SGHNT and CDR2 YYREEE (reference sequence). There are 15 residues in the CDR3. The germline V and J ends were trimmed by 1 base and 0 bases, with 10 bases remaining between them.

This clonotype was seen only a few times. CDR3 bases: TGCAGCGTTGAGTACGGTCCAGAAGAGACCCAGTACTTC. It is translated as CSVEYGPEETQYF. V usage is TRBV29-1 and J usage is TRBJ2-5; D unresolved. The V gene's germline CDR1 is SQVTM and CDR2 ANQGSEA. This CDR3 is built from 13 residues. V shed 3 bases and J shed 3 bases, with 11 bases lying between them. Looking up the rest from reference TRBV29-1 and TRBJ2-5 gives the full variable domain: SAVISQKPSRDICQRGTSLTIQCQVDSQVTMMFWYRQQPGQSLTLIATANQGSEATYESGFVIDKFPISRPNLTFSTLTVSNMSPEDSSIYLCSVEYGPEETQYFGPGTRLLVL.

In its sample, this clonotype was seen many times. This rearrangement joins TRBV7-9 to TRBJ1-2, with 10 bases lining up with TRBD1. The CDR3 runs 15 residues. CDR1 SEHNR and CDR2 FQNEAQ come from the germline V gene (reference sequence). V lost 3 bases, J lost 8 bases, and 9 bases stayed unmatched. The CDR3 region has the DNA TGTGCCAGCAGCTTCTCGACAGGGGGCTTGGACGGCTACACCTTC. It specifies CASSFSTGGLDGYTF.

This clonotype was seen a few times. The chain carries TRBV6-5 and TRBJ2-2; 8 bases are a match to TRBD1. V trimming: 6 bases; J trimming: 3 bases; junction bases outside the gene matches: 6. CDR3 size: 15 residues. CDR1 is MNHEY and CDR2 is SVGAGI in the germline V gene. DNA for the CDR3: TGTGCCAGCAGATCCGGGACAGGACACACCGGGGAGCTGTTTTTT. Its protein is CASRSGTGHTGELFF.

The chain recombines TRBV6-1 with TRBJ2-2; D gene uncertain. This CDR3 is 12 amino acids long. Trimming left V 8 bases short and J 11 bases short, with 15 bases between. CDR1 is MNHNS and CDR2 is SASEGT in the germline V gene. This chain's CDR3 is CASLLDTSELFF. The CDR3 bases are TGTGCCAGCCTATTAGACACGAGTGAGCTGTTTTTT.

This clonotype has more than one count but fewer than ten. This chain uses TRBV6-8 with TRBJ2-4; 12 bases are shared with TRBD2. Losses at the gene ends were 0 bases for V and 6 bases for J; bases not matched to a gene: 6. In germline, CDR1 is MNHGY, CDR2 SAAAGT. The CDR3 length is 17 residues. The CDR3 here is CASSYSTSGGLINIQYF. In nucleotides, the CDR3 is TGTGCCAGCAGTTACTCCACTAGCGGGGGGCTCATAAACATTCAGTACTTC.

This chain links TRBV9 with TRBJ1-1, with no clear D. CDR3 length: 14 residues. CDR1 is SGDLS, CDR2 YYNGEE, per germline. The germline V and J ends were trimmed by 4 bases and 1 base, with 11 bases remaining between them. The CDR3 is CASSSWAENTEAFF. The CDR3 region has the DNA TGTGCCAGCAGCTCTTGGGCCGAGAACACTGAAGCTTTCTTT. The full variable domain, with the rest looked up from reference TRBV9 and TRBJ1-1, is DSGVTQTPKHLITATGQRVTLRCSPRSGDLSVYWYQQSLDQGLQFLIQYYNGEERAKGNILERFSAQQFPDLHSELNLSSLELGDSALYFCASSSWAENTEAFFGQGTRLTVV.

This clonotype appeared a few times. The chain carries TRBV7-6 and TRBJ1-2; D is perhaps TRBD1 (5 bases). Germline V gene lookup returns CDR1 SGHVS and CDR2 FNYEAQ. Trimming removed 5 bases from V and 0 bases from J, with 13 bases in between. This CDR3 is 15 amino acids long. CDR3 residues: CASSVPGGPNYGYTF. For the CDR3, the DNA is TGTGCCAGCAGCGTTCCGGGGGGACCTAACTATGGCTACACCTTC.

The chain has TRBV20-1 and TRBJ2-7, with TRBD1 identical over 8 bases. The V gene's germline CDR1 is DFQATT and CDR2 SNEGSKA (reference sequence). V dropped 0 bases and J dropped 7; count of bases not matched to a gene: 8. The CDR3 is made up of 14 amino acids. The CDR3 protein is CSARDKDRVGEQYV. In nucleotides, the CDR3 is TGCAGTGCTAGAGATAAGGACAGGGTCGGGGAGCAGTACGTC.

This clonotype was counted at least ten times. This sequence joins TRBV7-8 and TRBJ2-1; 11 nucleotides agree with TRBD1. The ends lost 5 bases at V and 4 bases at J; junction bases unmatched: 16. Germline V gene sequence: CDR1 SGHVS, CDR2 FQNEAQ. CDR3 length equals 19 residues. CDR3 bases: TGTGCCAGCAGCCTTTGGGACAGGGGGGAGCCTAGCCCTTACAATGAGCAGTTCTTC. It specifies CASSLWDRGEPSPYNEQFF.

The rearrangement joins TRBV20-1 to TRBJ2-1; 13 bases are shared with TRBD2. The CDR3 is 14 amino acids. CDR1 is DFQATT and CDR2 is SNEGSKA in the germline V gene (reference sequence). The CDR3 DNA follows: TGCAGCCATGGGACTAGCGGGACCTACAATGAGCAGTTCTTC. Residues: CSHGTSGTYNEQFF.

This chain connects TRBV19 to TRBJ1-2, with D unclear. V lost 6 bases, J lost 3 bases, and 11 bases lay in between. Per the germline V gene, CDR1 is LNHDA and CDR2 is SQIVND (reference sequence). The CDR3 has 13 amino acids. The CDR3 spells CASRGQKDYGYTF. Here the CDR3 DNA reads TGTGCCAGTAGGGGCCAGAAGGACTATGGCTACACCTTC.

This clonotype appeared a few times. V is TRBV6-6 and J is TRBJ1-6; 10 nucleotides agree with TRBD1. The V gene's germline CDR1 is MNHNY and CDR2 SVGAGI (reference sequence). The V segment lost 2 bases and the J segment 4 bases; nucleotides outside the gene matches: 5. The CDR3 is made up of 17 amino acids. The DNA of the CDR3 is TGTGCCAGCAGTTACAGACGACAGGGGGCTTATAATTCACCCCTCCACTTT. This gives the protein CASSYRRQGAYNSPLHF.

This clonotype was found many times. This chain joins TRBV7-8 and TRBJ2-1; 12 bases align to TRBD2. This CDR3 comprises 15 residues. Germline V gene data show CDR1 as SGHVS and CDR2 as FQNEAQ. Germline trimming cut 4 bases from V and 8 bases from J; bases unmatched to any gene: 6. DNA of the CDR3: TGTGCCAGCAGCTACACTAGCGGGGGGATTCATGAGCAGTTCTTC. This translates into CASSYTSGGIHEQFF.

A remark on this clonotype: A read error is possible here, since a much larger clone lies one base away. The chain carries TRBV6-2 or TRBV6-3 and TRBJ1-5; 10 bases agree with TRBD1. CDR3 length: 15 amino acids. Germline V gene sequence: CDR1 MNHEY, CDR2 SVGEGT. CDR3 amino acids: CVSSSGTGGNQPQHF. The CDR3 nucleotides read TGTGTCAGCAGTTCCGGGACAGGGGGCAATCAGCCCCAGCATTTT.

Comments on this clonotype: A much larger clone lies one base from this, so it may be a read error. The chain recombines TRBV6-5 with TRBJ1-2; 7 positions match TRBD1. With 10 bases clipped from V and 6 bases from J, the junction kept 8 bases outside the gene matches. Germline V CDR1 and CDR2: MNHEY, SVGAGI. The CDR3 spans 12 residues. The CDR3 spells CANTNTGDGYTF. The CDR3 DNA reads as TGTGCCAACACGAATACAGGGGATGGCTACACCTTC.

A few counts support this clonotype. This chain joins TRBV19 and TRBJ2-7; 8 positions match TRBD1. The CDR3 consists of 15 residues. Germline assignment: CDR1 LNHDA and CDR2 SQIVND (reference sequence). Trimming at V came to 5 bases and at J to 3 bases, leaving 9 bases not matched to a gene. The CDR3 DNA sequence: TGTGCCAGTAGTGTGACAGGGGCGGTGATCTACGAGCAGTACTTC. Protein: CASSVTGAVIYEQYF.

This clonotype was seen a few times. The chain links TRBV6-2 or TRBV6-3 to TRBJ2-1; TRBD2 agrees at 8 bases. CDR3 length: 15 residues. Trimming cost V 2 bases and J 5 bases; bases outside gene matches: 5. The germline V gene has CDR1 MNHEY and CDR2 SVGEGT. The CDR3 nucleotides are TGTGCCAGCAGTTACCACCCGGGGGGGAACAATGAGCAGTTCTTC. Protein sequence: CASSYHPGGNNEQFF.

This clonotype was picked up many times. This chain connects TRBV7-9 to TRBJ2-7, with a tentative D call TRBD1 (6 bases). The V end lost 5 bases, the J end lost 1 base, and 9 bases lay between the germline ends. Germline CDR1 SEHNR, CDR2 FQNEAQ (reference sequence). The CDR3 has 13 residues. CDR3 region: CASSNGQSYEQYV. CDR3 nucleotide sequence: TGTGCCAGCAGCAACGGACAGTCCTACGAGCAGTACGTC.

J is TRBJ2-1 and V is TRBV20-1, with 9 bases lining up with TRBD1. In germline, CDR1 is DFQATT, CDR2 SNEGSKA (reference sequence). V was clipped by 4 bases and J by 4 bases; unmatched bases: 8. This CDR3 region has 15 residues. The CDR3 region is CSATLWTGVYNEQFF. CDR3 sequence (DNA): TGCAGTGCTACTCTCTGGACAGGGGTTTACAATGAGCAGTTCTTC.

The chain links TRBV7-6 to TRBJ2-7, with D tentatively TRBD1 or TRBD2 (5 bases each). Germline CDR1 reads SGHVS; CDR2 reads FNYEAQ. V was clipped by 1 base and J by 2 bases, with 9 bases between them. The CDR3 sequence is 14 residues long. The CDR3 nucleotides read TGTGCCAGCAGCTTAGGACAGCGGACCTACGAGCAGTACTTC. As protein: CASSLGQRTYEQYF.

On this clonotype: Given a much more abundant clone one base away, this may be a read error. The rearrangement uses TRBV7-8 and TRBJ1-2; 9 bases line up with TRBD1. This CDR3 is 17 amino acids long. Germline CDR1 and CDR2: SGHVS and FQNEAQ. J lost 10 bases, V lost 5 bases, and 20 bases had no gene match. The CDR3 spells CASSDTHRTGEADDYTF. The CDR3 DNA sequence: TGTGCCAGCAGCGATACGCATAGGACAGGGGAGGCGGATGACTACACCTTC. The full variable domain, rest sourced from reference TRBV7-8 and TRBJ1-2, is GAGVSQSPRYKVAKRGQDVALRCDPISGHVSLFWYQQALGQGPEFLTYFQNEAQLDKSGLPSDRFFAERPEGSVSTLKIQRTQQEDSAVYLCASSDTHRTGEADDYTFGSGTRLTVV.

Remarks on this clonotype: One end of the junction varies from germline; a read error may be responsible. The chain has TRBV6-2 or TRBV6-3 and TRBJ2-1; no reliable D call. The CDR3 covers 12 residues. Germline-derived CDR1 and CDR2 are MNHEY and SVGEGT. CDR3 sequence: CASSYSHRVRVF. DNA of the CDR3: TGTGCCAGCAGTTATAGCCATAGGGTGCGAGTCTTC.

With regard to this clonotype: A much more abundant neighbour one base away suggests this may be a read error. The chain has TRBV7-6 and TRBJ2-6, with D unresolved. Germline CDR1 reads SGHVS; CDR2 reads FNYEAQ. The CDR3 loop spans 14 amino acids. The CDR3 DNA follows: TGTGTCAGCAGCCGACACTCTGGGGCCAACGTCCTGACTTTC. It encodes CVSSRHSGANVLTF.

This clonotype has more than one count but fewer than ten. This chain connects TRBV29-1 to TRBJ1-1; D is undetermined. CDR1 is SQVTM and CDR2 is ANQGSEA in the germline V gene. The CDR3 covers 11 residues. Trimming left V 5 bases short and J 1 base short, with 5 bases between. The CDR3 coding sequence is TGCAGCGTTCCCCAGAACACTGAAGCTTTCTTT. Protein: CSVPQNTEAFF.